This paragraph reports one TCR beta chain. Its matching antigen is unknown. This specimen comes from a study of graft-versus-host responses after intestinal transplantation. There are 13 residues in the CDR3. Germline V gene sequence: CDR1 LGHNA, CDR2 YNFKEQ. Trimming left V 4 bases short and J 8 bases short, with 11 bases between. Assay used: immunoSEQ multiplex PCR; TCRdb lists only in-frame clones, some missing. The sample holds roughly 99,000 clones, 85% to 95% seen once. The V gene is TRBV4-2, the J gene TRBJ1-4; D is unclear. The input for sequencing was unstimulated CD8+ T cells sorted from spleen or lymph node cells, taken before transplant. The sequence was obtained from a human donor who was the organ donor for an intestinal transplant. DNA of the CDR3: TGTGCCAGCAGCCCACTCGGGAGGGAAAAACTGTTTTTT. Translated: CASSPLGREKLFF.